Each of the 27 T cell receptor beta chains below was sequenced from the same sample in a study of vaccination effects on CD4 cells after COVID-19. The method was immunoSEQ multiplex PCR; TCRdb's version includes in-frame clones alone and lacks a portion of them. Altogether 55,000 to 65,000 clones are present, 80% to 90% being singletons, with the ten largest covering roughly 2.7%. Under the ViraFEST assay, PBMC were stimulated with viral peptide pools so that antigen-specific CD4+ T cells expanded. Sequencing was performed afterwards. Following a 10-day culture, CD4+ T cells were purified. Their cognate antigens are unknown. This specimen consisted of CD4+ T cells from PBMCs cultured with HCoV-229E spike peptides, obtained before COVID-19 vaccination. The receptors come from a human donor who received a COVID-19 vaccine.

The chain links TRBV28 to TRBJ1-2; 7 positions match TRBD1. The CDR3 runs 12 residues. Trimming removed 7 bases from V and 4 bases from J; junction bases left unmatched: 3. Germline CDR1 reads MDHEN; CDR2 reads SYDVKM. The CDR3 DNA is TGTGCCAGCAACAGGGGTGCCTATGGCTACACCTTC. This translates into CASNRGAYGYTF.

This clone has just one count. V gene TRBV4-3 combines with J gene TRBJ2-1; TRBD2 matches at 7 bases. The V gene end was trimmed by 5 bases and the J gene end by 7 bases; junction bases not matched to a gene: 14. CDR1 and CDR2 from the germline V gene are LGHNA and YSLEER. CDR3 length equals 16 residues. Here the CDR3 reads CASSSSRGDQGNEQFF. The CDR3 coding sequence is TGCGCCAGCAGCTCTTCCCGGGGGGACCAAGGTAATGAGCAGTTCTTC.

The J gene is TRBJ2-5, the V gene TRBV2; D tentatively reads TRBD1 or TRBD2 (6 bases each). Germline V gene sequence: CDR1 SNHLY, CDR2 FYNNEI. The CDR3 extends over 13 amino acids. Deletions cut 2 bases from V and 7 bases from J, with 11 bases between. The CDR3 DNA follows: TGTGCCAGCAGTGAACTCAGGGGAGGGACCCAGTACTTC. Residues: CASSELRGGTQYF. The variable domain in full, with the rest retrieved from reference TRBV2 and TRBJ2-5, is EPEVTQTPSHQVTQMGQEVILRCVPISNHLYFYWYRQILGQKVEFLVSFYNNEISEKSEIFDDQFSVERPDGSNFTLKIRSTKLEDSAMYFCASSELRGGTQYFGPGTRLLVL.

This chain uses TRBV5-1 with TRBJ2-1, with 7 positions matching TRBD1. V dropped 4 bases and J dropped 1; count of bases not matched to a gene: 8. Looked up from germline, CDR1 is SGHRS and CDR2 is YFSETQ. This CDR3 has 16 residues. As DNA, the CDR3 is TGCGCCAGCAGCGGTCGACAGGGTCAGTCCTACAATGAGCAGTTCTTC. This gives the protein CASSGRQGQSYNEQFF.

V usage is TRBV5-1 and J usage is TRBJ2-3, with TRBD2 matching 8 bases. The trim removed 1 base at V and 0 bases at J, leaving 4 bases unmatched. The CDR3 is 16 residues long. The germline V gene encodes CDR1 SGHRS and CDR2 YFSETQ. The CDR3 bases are TGCGCCAGCAGCTTGATAGCGGGGCCCAGCACAGATACGCAGTATTTT. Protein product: CASSLIAGPSTDTQYF.

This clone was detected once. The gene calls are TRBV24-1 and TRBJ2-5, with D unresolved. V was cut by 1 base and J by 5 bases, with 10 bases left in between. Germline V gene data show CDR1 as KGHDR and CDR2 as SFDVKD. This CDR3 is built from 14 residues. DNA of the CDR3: TGTGCCACCAGTGATTTCAGGCGGACGGAGACCCAGTACTTC. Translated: CATSDFRRTETQYF.

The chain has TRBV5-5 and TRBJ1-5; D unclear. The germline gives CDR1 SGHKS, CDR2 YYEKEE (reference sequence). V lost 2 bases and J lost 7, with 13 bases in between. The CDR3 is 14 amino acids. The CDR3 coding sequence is TGTGCCAGCAGCTTCGGCAGGAGAGACCAGCCCCAGCATTTT. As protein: CASSFGRRDQPQHF.

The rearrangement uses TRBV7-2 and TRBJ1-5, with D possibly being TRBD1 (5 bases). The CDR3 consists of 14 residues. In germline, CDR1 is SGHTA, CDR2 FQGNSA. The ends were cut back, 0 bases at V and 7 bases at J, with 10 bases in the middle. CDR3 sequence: CASSLAPWGQPQHF. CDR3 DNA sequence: TGTGCCAGCAGCTTAGCGCCGTGGGGCCAGCCCCAGCATTTT.

This chain's CDR3 is CASEPAGQNSNSPLHF. The CDR3 coding sequence is TGTGCCAGCGAACCCGCGGGACAAAATTCCAATTCACCCCTCCACTTT. The chain combines TRBV2 with TRBJ1-6; D is perhaps TRBD1 (6 bases). CDR1 is SNHLY and CDR2 is FYNNEI in the germline V gene. Trimming removed 8 bases from V and 7 bases from J, with 21 bases in between. The CDR3 spans 16 residues.

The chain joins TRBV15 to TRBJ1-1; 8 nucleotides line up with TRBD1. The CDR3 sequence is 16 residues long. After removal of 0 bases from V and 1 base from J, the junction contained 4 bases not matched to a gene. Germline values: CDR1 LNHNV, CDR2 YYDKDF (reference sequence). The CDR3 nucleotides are TGTGCCACCAGCAGAGATCCAGGGACAGGGAACACTGAAGCTTTCTTT. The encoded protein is CATSRDPGTGNTEAFF.

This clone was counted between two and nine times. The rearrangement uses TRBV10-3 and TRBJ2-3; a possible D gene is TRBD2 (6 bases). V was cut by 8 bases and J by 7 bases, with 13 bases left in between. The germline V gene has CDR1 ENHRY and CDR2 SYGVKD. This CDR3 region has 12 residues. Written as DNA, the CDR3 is TGTGCCATCTCGCCTGGGGGGAATACGCAGTATTTT. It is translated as CAISPGGNTQYF.

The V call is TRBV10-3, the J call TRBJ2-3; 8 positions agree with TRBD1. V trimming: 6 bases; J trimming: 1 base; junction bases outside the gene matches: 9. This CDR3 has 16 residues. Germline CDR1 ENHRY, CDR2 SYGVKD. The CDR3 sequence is CAIRGGQAGGTDTQYF. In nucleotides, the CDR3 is TGTGCCATCAGGGGGGGACAGGCCGGTGGCACAGATACGCAGTATTTT.

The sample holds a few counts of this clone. The CDR3 nucleotides read TGTGCCAGCAGCTTAACAGGGGACGAGCAGTACGTC. Amino acid sequence: CASSLTGDEQYV. This sequence joins TRBV7-9 and TRBJ2-7; 7 nucleotides agree with TRBD1. This CDR3 is built from 12 residues. Germline V CDR1 and CDR2: SEHNR, FQNEAQ (reference sequence). V dropped 2 bases and J dropped 5; count of bases not matched to a gene: 0.

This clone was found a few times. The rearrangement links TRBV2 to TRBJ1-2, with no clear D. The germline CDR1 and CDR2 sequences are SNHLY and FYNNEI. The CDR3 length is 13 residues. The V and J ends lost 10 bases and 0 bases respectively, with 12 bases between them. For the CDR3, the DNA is TGTGCCACCCGGGGTTCAGCTAACTATGGCTACACCTTC. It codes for CATRGSANYGYTF.

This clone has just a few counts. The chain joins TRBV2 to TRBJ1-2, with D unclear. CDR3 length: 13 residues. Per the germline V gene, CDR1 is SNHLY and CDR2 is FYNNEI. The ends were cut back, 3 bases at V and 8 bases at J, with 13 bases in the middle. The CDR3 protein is CASSDRALGGYTF. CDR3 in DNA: TGTGCCAGCAGTGATCGGGCACTCGGAGGCTACACCTTC.

CDR3: CSALKKETQYF. DNA of the CDR3: TGCAGTGCACTTAAAAAAGAGACCCAGTACTTC. The rearrangement links TRBV20-1 to TRBJ2-5; D unclear. The germline V gene has CDR1 DFQATT and CDR2 SNEGSKA (reference sequence). Deletions cut 6 bases from V and 3 bases from J, with 8 bases between. The CDR3 consists of 11 residues.

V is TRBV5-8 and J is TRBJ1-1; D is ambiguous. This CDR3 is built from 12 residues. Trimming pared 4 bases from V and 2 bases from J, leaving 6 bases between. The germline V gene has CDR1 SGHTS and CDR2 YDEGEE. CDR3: CASSGHNTEAFF. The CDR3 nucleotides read TGTGCCAGCAGCGGTCATAACACTGAAGCTTTCTTT.

CDR3 sequence: CATSDSLTDTQYF. CDR3 bases: TGTGCCACCAGTGATTCTCTCACAGATACGCAGTATTTT. The gene calls are TRBV24-1 and TRBJ2-3; D is ambiguous. Germline V gene sequence: CDR1 KGHDR, CDR2 SFDVKD. The CDR3 is 13 residues long. V was pared by 2 bases and J by 2 bases, with 4 bases between.

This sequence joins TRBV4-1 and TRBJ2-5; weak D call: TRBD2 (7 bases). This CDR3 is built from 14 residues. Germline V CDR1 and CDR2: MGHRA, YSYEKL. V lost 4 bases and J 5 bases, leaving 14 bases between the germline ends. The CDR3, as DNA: TGCGCCAGCAGCCTACGGACAGCGGGGGAGACCCAGTACTTC. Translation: CASSLRTAGETQYF.

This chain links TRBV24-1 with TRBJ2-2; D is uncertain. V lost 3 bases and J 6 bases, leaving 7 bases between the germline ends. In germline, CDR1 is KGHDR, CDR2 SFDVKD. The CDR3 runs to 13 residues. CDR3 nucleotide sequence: TGTGCCACCAGTGATCTCTATGCCGGGGAGCTGTTTTTT. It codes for CATSDLYAGELFF.

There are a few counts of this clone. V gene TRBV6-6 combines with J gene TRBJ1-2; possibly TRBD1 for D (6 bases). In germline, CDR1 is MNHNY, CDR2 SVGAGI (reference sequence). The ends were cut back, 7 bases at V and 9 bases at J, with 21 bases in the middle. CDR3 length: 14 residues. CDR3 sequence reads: CASNIRDKPRSYTF. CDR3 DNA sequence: TGTGCCAGCAATATCCGGGACAAGCCTCGGAGCTACACCTTC.

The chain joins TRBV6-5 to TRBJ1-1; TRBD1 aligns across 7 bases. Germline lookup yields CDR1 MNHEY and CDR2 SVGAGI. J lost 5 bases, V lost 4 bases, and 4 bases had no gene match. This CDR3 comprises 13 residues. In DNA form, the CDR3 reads TGTGCCAGCAGTTCCCCGACAGGGACTGAAGCTTTCTTT. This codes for CASSSPTGTEAFF.

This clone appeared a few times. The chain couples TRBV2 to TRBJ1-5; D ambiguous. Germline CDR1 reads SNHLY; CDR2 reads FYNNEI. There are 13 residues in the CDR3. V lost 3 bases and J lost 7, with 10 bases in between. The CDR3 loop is CASSDEGRQPQHF. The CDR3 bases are TGTGCCAGCAGTGATGAGGGTAGGCAGCCCCAGCATTTT.

The CDR3 nucleotides are TGTGCCAGCAGTGAAGCCCATACGACCAGGCGGACCCAGTACTTC. This gives the protein CASSEAHTTRRTQYF. This chain joins TRBV2 and TRBJ2-5, with no clear D. CDR1 and CDR2 from the germline V gene are SNHLY and FYNNEI. The V and J ends lost 0 bases and 7 bases respectively, with 15 bases between them. The CDR3 runs to 15 residues.

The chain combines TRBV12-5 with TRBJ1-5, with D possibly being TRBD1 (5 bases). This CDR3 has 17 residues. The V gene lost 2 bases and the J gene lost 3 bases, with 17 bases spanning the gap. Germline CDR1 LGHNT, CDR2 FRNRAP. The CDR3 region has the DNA TGTGCTAGTGGTTTGCGACCTTGGGGCGGGAACAATCAGCCCCAGCATTTT. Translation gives CASGLRPWGGNNQPQHF.

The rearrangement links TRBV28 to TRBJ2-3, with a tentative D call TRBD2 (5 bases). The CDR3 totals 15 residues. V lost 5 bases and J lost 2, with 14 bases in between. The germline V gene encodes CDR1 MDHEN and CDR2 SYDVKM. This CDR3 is CASSTRTGSTDTQYF. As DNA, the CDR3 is TGTGCCAGCAGTACCCGGACTGGATCCACAGATACGCAGTATTTT.

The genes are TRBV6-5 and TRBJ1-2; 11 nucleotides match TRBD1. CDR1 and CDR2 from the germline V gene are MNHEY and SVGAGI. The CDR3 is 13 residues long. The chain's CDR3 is CASGTGGGYGYTF. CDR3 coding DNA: TGTGCGAGCGGGACAGGGGGGGGCTATGGCTACACCTTC.